This entry features one T cell receptor beta chain sequence. Antigen unknown. The data originate from a study of read filtering for tumor transcriptome and immune sequencing. About the study: Patients were 17 male and around 15 female, mean age around 67 years, range about 45 to 85. After DNase treatment, RNA was made into whole-transcriptome libraries.

General observations from the study: Sorted CD138-negative bone marrow cells were not purified T cells. Dropping single-read clonotypes raised IR-seq and RNA-seq shared-clonotype correlation.

Molecular barcoded adaptors covering alpha/delta and beta/gamma chains were used on 400 ng RNA. TCRdb called the reads again in MiXCR, with one record for every CDR3 protein. This sample has fewer than 35,000 distinct CDR3 sequences; around a sixth occur once, and the top ten carry 16%. The clonotype was recovered from a donor over 35 with multiple myeloma. Input material: a population of CD138-negative cells sorted from bone marrow.

In DNA, the CDR3 is TGTGCCAGCGGAGAGGGGGGGGGACATGATTCGCAGTATTTT. It is translated as CASGEGGGHDSQYF. The chain joins TRBV4-2 to TRBJ2-3; D possibly corresponds to TRBD2 (7 bases). Germline-derived CDR1 and CDR2 are LGHNA and YNFKEQ. The CDR3 extends over 14 amino acids. Trimming shortened V by 8 bases and J by 10 bases, and 22 bases separated the two germline ends.